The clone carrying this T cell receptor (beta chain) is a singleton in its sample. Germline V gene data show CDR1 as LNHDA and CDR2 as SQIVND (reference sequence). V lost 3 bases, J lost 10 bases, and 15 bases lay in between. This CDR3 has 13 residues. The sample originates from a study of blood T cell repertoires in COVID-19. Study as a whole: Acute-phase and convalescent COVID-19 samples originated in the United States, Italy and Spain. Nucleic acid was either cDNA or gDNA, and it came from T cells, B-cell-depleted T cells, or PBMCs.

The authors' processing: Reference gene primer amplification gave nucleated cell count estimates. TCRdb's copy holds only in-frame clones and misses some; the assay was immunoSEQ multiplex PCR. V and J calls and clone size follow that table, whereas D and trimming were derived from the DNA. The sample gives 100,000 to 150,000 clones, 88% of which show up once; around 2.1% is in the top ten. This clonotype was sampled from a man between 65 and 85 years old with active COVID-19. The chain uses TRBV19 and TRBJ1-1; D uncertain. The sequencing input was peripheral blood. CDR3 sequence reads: CASSMEGGIRAFF. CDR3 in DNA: TGTGCCAGTAGTATGGAAGGAGGGATAAGAGCTTTCTTT.